This TCR beta chain was obtained from a study of T cells in Graves' hyperthyroidism and ophthalmopathy. Overall study results and limits: The majority of expanded thyroid clonotypes above 0.001 also appeared in blood.

Over 18 months, lack of ophthalmopathy progression marked Graves' hyperthyroidism as stable. V lost 3 bases to trimming and J lost 7 bases; unmatched junction nucleotides: 6. CDR3 length equals 13 residues. Germline values: CDR1 SQVTM, CDR2 ANQGSEA. Amplification of TCR beta CDR3 regions used RNA as the template. Using the HTBI primer set, a first-round RT-PCR was run on the TCR CDR3. MiXCR, run by TCRdb on the multiplex PCR reads, gives a single entry per CDR3 protein. The sample holds about 480,000 distinct CDR3 sequences; 13% to 15% are singletons and the top ten take about 17%. This clonotype has a handful of counts. Its antigen is unknown.

This clonotype was obtained from a young woman with Graves' hyperthyroidism. The V call is TRBV29-1, the J call TRBJ2-5; 9 bases line up with TRBD1. The specimen sequenced was blood. CDR3 coding DNA: TGCAGCGTTGACCCGGGACAGGGTGGGACCCAGTACTTC. Residues: CSVDPGQGGTQYF.